This T cell receptor (beta chain) originates from a study of blood T cell repertoires in COVID-19. Looking at the study overall: The analysed material was cDNA or gDNA that came from T cells, B-cell-depleted T cells, or PBMCs.

The CDR3 totals 15 residues. CDR1 and CDR2 (germline): LNHDA, SQIVND (reference sequence). The V end lost 3 bases, the J end lost 0 bases, and 11 bases lay between the germline ends. Authors' processing steps: Nucleated cell counts were estimated from reference gene primer amplification. The data were produced by immunoSEQ multiplex PCR, yet TCRdb's version contains in-frame clones alone and is incomplete. V, J and clone size are those of that table, while D and trimming were read from the DNA. The sample lists some 66,000 clones, roughly nine tenths occurring once. The chain recombines TRBV19 with TRBJ1-1; tentatively, D is TRBD1 (5 bases). The specimen sequenced was peripheral blood. The sequence was collected from a human donor in a cohort sampled during active COVID-19. DNA for the CDR3: TGTGCCAGTAGTATTCAGGGAGGCATGAACACTGAAGCTTTCTTT. This translates into CASSIQGGMNTEAFF.